Shown below are 30 T cell receptor beta chains from a single sample sequenced in a study of T cells in Graves' hyperthyroidism and ophthalmopathy (dated by TCRdb to 2018 to 2020). The library relied on multiplex PCR. Sequencing used an Illumina HiSeq 2000. The TCR beta CDR3 regions were amplified from RNA transcripts. For the first round of RT-PCR on the TCR CDR3, the HTBI primer set was used together with the Qiagen OneStep RT-PCR kit. Through fastp at Q25 and MiXCR, TCRdb rebuilt clones from the public reads, retaining in-frame beta chains. Under each unique CDR3 protein, matching rows form one entry showing the most common genes and DNA. The sample table contains 660,000 or so distinct CDR3 sequences; only one count was recorded for less than 45% of them. The ten largest clones represent less than 9% of the sample. The specimen was peripheral blood or thyroid tissue (not recorded which). These receptors all come from an adult man with Graves' disease, either hyperthyroidism or ophthalmopathy (not recorded which).

There are a few counts of this clonotype. The V and J genes are TRBV6-5 and TRBJ1-4; the D is unclear. V shed 5 bases and J shed 6 bases, with 10 bases lying between them. The CDR3 runs 13 residues. Germline V gene lookup returns CDR1 MNHEY and CDR2 SVGAGI. In nucleotides, the CDR3 is TGTGCCAGCAGTGAAGGATGGGATGAAAAACTGTTTTTT. Protein product: CASSEGWDEKLFF.

About this clonotype: A much larger clone differs from this one at a single base, so this may be a read error. In this CDR3 the conserved last residue, phenylalanine or tryptophan, is missing, so a read error is likely. This chain links TRBV2 with TRBJ1-5; no definite D call. Germline V gene sequence: CDR1 SNHLY, CDR2 FYNNEI. This CDR3 comprises 17 residues. V lost 6 bases and J lost 3, with 21 bases in between. The CDR3 reads CASSQSPPNSNNQPQHL. The CDR3 nucleotides read TGTGCCAGCAGCCAATCTCCCCCGAACAGCAACAATCAGCCCCAGCATTTA.

This clonotype was detected only once. CDR3: CASSGLYGYTIYF. The DNA for the CDR3 is TGTGCCAGCAGTGGCCTCTATGGCTACACCATATATTTT. The genes are TRBV2 and TRBJ1-3; D gene unclear. V was shortened by 4 bases and J by 8 bases, with 12 bases between the two germline ends. Germline V gene data show CDR1 as SNHLY and CDR2 as FYNNEI. This CDR3 is built from 13 residues.

This chain links TRBV7-2 with TRBJ1-6; a weak D match, TRBD1 (6 bases). The germline V and J ends were trimmed by 3 bases and 12 bases, with 18 bases remaining between them. Per germline, CDR1 SGHTA and CDR2 FQGNSA. The CDR3 consists of 15 residues. As DNA, the CDR3 is TGTGCCAGCAGCTTGGGAGGGCAGGGGATGGTACCCCTCCACTTT. This codes for CASSLGGQGMVPLHF.

The chain links TRBV5-5 to TRBJ1-6; D gene uncertain. Germline lookup yields CDR1 SGHKS and CDR2 YYEKEE (reference sequence). Trimming took 4 bases from V and 0 from J, leaving 8 bases between them. The CDR3 has 15 amino acids. The CDR3 loop reads CASSIQSSYNSPLHF. The CDR3 bases are TGTGCCAGCAGCATACAGAGCTCCTATAATTCACCCCTCCACTTT.

Note on this clonotype: This could be a read error, since a much larger clone is one nucleotide away. The rearrangement links TRBV9 to TRBJ1-1; possibly TRBD1 for D (6 bases). V was shortened by 5 bases and J by 1 base, with 12 bases between the two germline ends. The CDR3 runs 14 residues. Germline CDR1 SGDLS, CDR2 YYNGEE. The CDR3 DNA reads TGTGCCAGCAGACCCGGGACAAAGAACACTGAAGCTTTCTTT. Residues: CASRPGTKNTEAFF.

The chain couples TRBV29-1 to TRBJ1-1; D gene uncertain. Germline lookup yields CDR1 SQVTM and CDR2 ANQGSEA. There are 11 residues in the CDR3. V was cut by 8 bases and J by 4 bases, with 11 bases left in between. CDR3 in amino acids: CSLSAGTEAFF. The CDR3 DNA is TGCAGCTTATCGGCTGGCACTGAAGCTTTCTTT.

V is TRBV12-3 or TRBV12-4 and J is TRBJ2-3; no firm D call. The CDR3 spans 12 residues. Trimming removed 6 bases from V and 6 bases from J, with 10 bases in between. CDR3 in amino acids: CASRRESDTQYF. The DNA for the CDR3 is TGTGCCAGCAGGAGAGAATCTGATACGCAGTATTTT.

The table lists this clonotype with a few counts. This chain uses TRBV12-3 or TRBV12-4 with TRBJ1-2, with no clear D. CDR3 size: 12 residues. Trimming cost V 6 bases and J 3 bases, with 8 bases left between them. DNA of the CDR3: TGTGCCAGCAGAAGAGGTGACTATGGCTACACCTTC. Its protein is CASRRGDYGYTF.

Comments on this clonotype: A junction end diverges from the germline sequence, so it may reflect a read error. The chain joins TRBV7-1 to TRBJ1-1, with no clear D. TRBV7-1 is annotated as an ORF whose role is uncertain. The CDR3 is 13 amino acids. The CDR3 DNA reads as TGTGCCAGCAGCTCAGGTCCGAACTCTGAAGCTTTCTTT. Protein: CASSSGPNSEAFF.

This clonotype was seen repeatedly, ten times or more. CDR3 protein: CASSALVYGYTF. The CDR3 region has the DNA TGTGCCAGCAGCGCCCTCGTCTATGGCTACACCTTC. V and J are TRBV7-9 and TRBJ1-2; D not certain. Germline values: CDR1 SEHNR, CDR2 FQNEAQ (reference sequence). V was cut by 5 bases and J by 4 bases, with 8 bases left in between. The CDR3 sequence is 12 residues long.

The chain couples TRBV7-2 to TRBJ1-6, with 10 positions matching TRBD1. The CDR3 totals 14 residues. Trimming removed 5 bases from V and 12 bases from J; junction bases left unmatched: 7. The V gene's germline CDR1 is SGHTA and CDR2 FQGNSA. CDR3 residues: CASSDPGTGEPLHF. CDR3 in DNA: TGTGCCAGCAGCGACCCCGGGACAGGGGAACCCCTCCACTTT.

This chain uses TRBV7-2 with TRBJ2-3; no firm D call. The CDR3 is 13 amino acids. Germline CDR1 SGHTA, CDR2 FQGNSA. Trimming left V 5 bases short and J 4 bases short, with 10 bases between. The CDR3 protein is CASSLDVADTQYF. The DNA for the CDR3 is TGTGCCAGCAGCCTCGACGTCGCAGATACGCAGTATTTT.

This clonotype was detected once. The rearrangement uses TRBV7-4 and TRBJ1-2; unclear D gene. V lost 5 bases and J lost 0, with 13 bases in between. CDR3 length equals 15 residues. Germline V lookup: CDR1 SGHVT, CDR2 SQSDAQ. The CDR3 reads CASSIGNPANYGYTF. The CDR3 DNA sequence: TGTGCCAGCAGCATTGGGAATCCGGCTAACTATGGCTACACCTTC.

Comment on this clonotype: A much bigger clone sits one base away, suggesting this may be a read error. The chain joins TRBV11-2 to TRBJ1-2; 7 nucleotides match TRBD1. CDR1 SGHAT and CDR2 FQNNGV come from the germline V gene. The CDR3 has 15 residues. Losses at the gene ends were 8 bases for V and 4 bases for J; bases not matched to a gene: 13. The CDR3 region has the DNA TGTGCCAGCGGCCCGACCCCGACAGGGACCTATGGCTACACCTTC. It specifies CASGPTPTGTYGYTF.

This clonotype was observed many times. The V and J genes are TRBV19 and TRBJ1-1; D call uncertain. Germline-derived CDR1 and CDR2 are LNHDA and SQIVND (reference sequence). Trimming pared 7 bases from V and 0 bases from J, leaving 9 bases between. The CDR3 contains 13 residues. The DNA for the CDR3 is TGTGCCAGTAAGGTCAACATGAACACTGAAGCTTTCTTT. Amino acid sequence: CASKVNMNTEAFF.

This chain connects TRBV10-3 to TRBJ1-1; the match to TRBD1 covers 8 bases. V lost 3 bases, J lost 10 bases, and 10 bases stayed unmatched. The CDR3 sequence is 14 residues long. The germline CDR1 and CDR2 sequences are ENHRY and SYGVKD. CDR3 residues: CAISEKTGVGGAFF. The CDR3 DNA reads as TGTGCCATCAGTGAAAAGACAGGGGTCGGTGGAGCTTTCTTT.

This clonotype appeared many times. This chain links TRBV10-3 with TRBJ1-2; D unresolved. CDR1 is ENHRY, CDR2 SYGVKD, per germline. V lost 5 bases and J 4 bases, leaving 17 bases between the germline ends. The CDR3 loop spans 15 amino acids. For the CDR3, the DNA is TGTGCCATCAGTCCGACACCAACATTGGGCTATGGCTACACCTTC. This codes for CAISPTPTLGYGYTF.

This chain joins TRBV6-5 and TRBJ1-5; D perhaps matches TRBD1 (5 bases). Germline V gene data show CDR1 as MNHEY and CDR2 as SVGAGI. This CDR3 is built from 14 residues. V was shortened by 4 bases and J by 4 bases, with 11 bases between the two germline ends. CDR3 loop: CASSLSWGNQPQHF. In DNA, the CDR3 is TGTGCCAGCAGTTTAAGTTGGGGGAATCAGCCCCAGCATTTT.

In the case of this clonotype: A read error may explain this, as a much larger clone is one base away. V usage is TRBV29-1 and J usage is TRBJ2-5; D not certain. This CDR3 spans 14 amino acids. The ends were cut back, 3 bases at V and 4 bases at J, with 15 bases in the middle. The V gene's germline CDR1 is SQVTM and CDR2 ANQGSEA. The DNA for the CDR3 is TGCAGCGTTGAGGGCGTGGGCGGCACAGAGACCCAGTACTTC. This gives the protein CSVEGVGGTETQYF.

This sequence joins TRBV20-1 and TRBJ2-5; maybe TRBD1 (5 bases). The CDR3 is made up of 14 amino acids. Per germline, CDR1 DFQATT and CDR2 SNEGSKA (reference sequence). V was shortened by 6 bases and J by 2 bases, with 16 bases between the two germline ends. The chain's CDR3 is CSAILDRAQETQYF. The CDR3 bases are TGCAGTGCGATACTTGACAGAGCACAAGAGACCCAGTACTTC.

The genes are TRBV2 and TRBJ1-4, with 8 bases aligning to TRBD1. CDR3 length: 15 amino acids. The V gene's germline CDR1 is SNHLY and CDR2 FYNNEI. Germline trimming cut 6 bases from V and 4 bases from J; bases unmatched to any gene: 7. CDR3 amino acids: CASSPGQGFNEKLFF. The CDR3 DNA reads as TGTGCCAGCAGCCCCGGACAGGGCTTTAATGAAAAACTGTTTTTT.

V usage is TRBV5-6 and J usage is TRBJ1-4, with D possibly matching TRBD1 (6 bases). Trimming removed 1 base at V and 8 bases at J, with 12 bases between. This CDR3 has 14 amino acids. Germline CDR1 reads SGHDT; CDR2 reads YYEEEE. The CDR3 nucleotides read TGTGCCAGCAGCTTGATTCAGGGGTTGGAAAAACTGTTTTTT. Encoded protein: CASSLIQGLEKLFF.

The gene calls are TRBV15 and TRBJ1-3; weak D call: TRBD1 (5 bases). Germline CDR1 is LNHNV and CDR2 is YYDKDF (reference sequence). The V and J ends lost 0 bases and 7 bases respectively, with 7 bases between them. The CDR3 is made up of 13 amino acids. CDR3 bases: TGTGCCACCAGCAGAGAGGGACTGAACACCATATATTTT. Translated: CATSREGLNTIYF.

The V and J genes are TRBV15 and TRBJ1-5, with 11 bases fitting TRBD1. The germline V gene encodes CDR1 LNHNV and CDR2 YYDKDF (reference sequence). With 5 bases clipped from V and 7 bases from J, the junction kept 4 bases outside the gene matches. The length of the CDR3 is 14 residues. CDR3: CATSLGTGGQPQHF. CDR3 nucleotides: TGTGCCACCAGCCTAGGGACAGGGGGACAGCCCCAGCATTTT. Based on the CDR3 plus reference TRBV15 and TRBJ1-5, the full variable domain is DAMVIQNPRYQVTQFGKPVTLSCSQTLNHNVMYWYQQKSSQAPKLLFHYYDKDFNNEADTPDNFQSRRPNTSFCFLDIRSPGLGDTAMYLCATSLGTGGQPQHFGDGTRLSIL.

At least ten counts were recorded for this clonotype. The chain combines TRBV19 with TRBJ1-1; maybe TRBD1 (6 bases). The CDR3 is made up of 13 amino acids. V lost 11 bases to trimming and J lost 2 bases, with 15 bases between them. The V gene's germline CDR1 is LNHDA and CDR2 SQIVND (reference sequence). CDR3 nucleotide sequence: TGTGCCTGCAAGGACAGCGTCAACACTGAAGCTTTCTTT. Its translation is CACKDSVNTEAFF.

This rearrangement joins TRBV7-9 to TRBJ2-7; tentatively, D is TRBD1 or TRBD2 (6 bases each). In germline, CDR1 is SEHNR, CDR2 FQNEAQ (reference sequence). Trimming stripped 5 bases from V and 3 bases from J, with 17 bases between. The CDR3 totals 15 residues. CDR3: CASSRRGTGNYEQYF. In nucleotides, the CDR3 is TGTGCCAGCAGCCGGAGGGGGACTGGAAACTACGAGCAGTACTTC.

The chain employs TRBV14 and TRBJ1-2; 12 bases match TRBD1. In germline, CDR1 is SGHDN, CDR2 FVKESK. The CDR3 is 17 residues long. V lost 4 bases, J lost 0 bases, and 6 bases stayed unmatched. As DNA, the CDR3 is TGTGCCAGCAGCCTAGGGACAGGGGGCTCGGCTAACTATGGCTACACCTTC. It specifies CASSLGTGGSANYGYTF. Looking up the rest from reference TRBV14 and TRBJ1-2 gives the full variable domain: EAGVTQFPSHSVIEKGQTVTLRCDPISGHDNLYWYRRVMGKEIKFLLHFVKESKQDESGMPNNRFLAERTGGTYSTLKVQPAELEDSGVYFCASSLGTGGSANYGYTFGSGTRLTVV.

The sample holds a few counts of this clonotype. The chain combines TRBV5-6 with TRBJ1-6; no firm D call. The CDR3 is 18 residues long. Trimming removed 0 bases at V and 7 bases at J, with 20 bases between. Per germline, CDR1 SGHDT and CDR2 YYEEEE. The CDR3 nucleotides are TGTGCCAGCAGCTTGGGGATTTCTCGGCGGACGTGGAATTCACCCCTCCACTTT. Translation gives CASSLGISRRTWNSPLHF.

The V call is TRBV6-1, the J call TRBJ1-3, with D uncertain. Trimming left V 5 bases short and J 4 bases short, with 12 bases between. Per germline, CDR1 MNHNS and CDR2 SASEGT. The CDR3 sequence is 14 residues long. The CDR3 DNA reads as TGTGCCAGCAGTCCGACAAGGGAAGGAAACACCATATATTTT. Protein sequence: CASSPTREGNTIYF.